The next 30 T cell receptor beta chains were all read from a single sample in a study of shared clonotypes between healthy human individuals (TCRdb year 2020). The library came from the immunoSEQ multiplex PCR assay. What TCRdb holds here is the immuneACCESS table cut down to in-frame rearrangements. Part of the clones is not present; checked against another copy, under half of the missing clones reflect an unresolved V gene, and the others are unexplained. The sample profile shows 2 million to 3 million clones; about 92% of them were found once. Around 0.14% of the sample lies in the top ten. What was sequenced was naive CD4+ T cells sorted from blood. Per the publication, the cell subset or site label means: CD45RA+ positively selected. These receptors were obtained from a man between 18 and 29 years old in good health.

Comment on this clone: This sample includes further DNA sequences coding for the same CDR3. V gene TRBV7-2 combines with J gene TRBJ1-5; no firm D call. Trimming took 2 bases from V and 4 from J, leaving 6 bases between them. The CDR3 is made up of 13 amino acids. CDR1 is SGHTA, CDR2 FQGNSA, per germline. The CDR3 sequence is CASSLRANQPQHF. The CDR3 region has the DNA TGTGCCAGCAGCTTACGGGCAAATCAGCCCCAGCATTTT.

This rearrangement joins TRBV5-1 to TRBJ2-2, with TRBD2 matching 7 bases. CDR3 length: 19 amino acids. CDR1 SGHRS and CDR2 YFSETQ come from the germline V gene. V was pared by 3 bases and J by 2 bases, with 16 bases of the junction left unmatched. The CDR3 here is CASSYSYFSGASNTGELFF. CDR3 in DNA: TGCGCCAGCAGCTACTCGTATTTCAGCGGGGCCTCAAACACCGGGGAGCTGTTTTTT.

As for this clone: Sequence at one end of the junction differs from germline and may be a read error. This chain connects TRBV7-7 to TRBJ2-5; 11 positions agree with TRBD1. Germline V gene data show CDR1 as SSHAT and CDR2 as FNYEAQ (reference sequence). The CDR3 consists of 15 residues. The chain's CDR3 is CASSQRDRGLETQYF. The CDR3 DNA follows: TGTGCTAGCAGCCAAAGGGACAGGGGGTTGGAGACCCAGTACTTC.

In this sample, this clone turned up once. The chain couples TRBV9 to TRBJ2-5; TRBD2 matches 9 bases. V lost 0 bases to trimming and J lost 5 bases; unmatched junction nucleotides: 8. The CDR3 loop spans 16 amino acids. Germline-derived CDR1 and CDR2 are SGDLS and YYNGEE. The CDR3, as DNA: TGTGCCAGCAGCGTAGACCGAGCGGGAGGTCTCGAGACCCAGTACTTC. Its protein product is CASSVDRAGGLETQYF.

V gene TRBV14 combines with J gene TRBJ2-3, with D perhaps TRBD1 (6 bases). There are 12 residues in the CDR3. Germline V gene sequence: CDR1 SGHDN, CDR2 FVKESK. The V and J ends lost 5 bases and 9 bases respectively, with 12 bases between them. The CDR3 here is CASSLHRVTQYF. CDR3 nucleotide sequence: TGTGCCAGCAGCTTACACAGGGTGACGCAGTATTTT.

This clone has a handful of counts. The chain recombines TRBV28 with TRBJ1-5; tentative D call: TRBD1 (6 bases). V lost 6 bases to trimming and J lost 3 bases, with 12 bases between them. The CDR3 runs to 14 residues. Germline CDR1 reads MDHEN; CDR2 reads SYDVKM. The CDR3 is CASRRQGTNQPQHF. The CDR3 bases are TGTGCCAGCAGACGTCAGGGGACCAATCAGCCCCAGCATTTT.

This chain joins TRBV10-3 and TRBJ2-2; D is uncertain. Trimming stripped 4 bases from V and 3 bases from J, with 9 bases between. CDR3 size: 14 residues. CDR1 and CDR2 from the germline V gene are ENHRY and SYGVKD. CDR3 sequence: CAISVGRDTGELFF. The CDR3 DNA is TGTGCCATCAGTGTCGGGCGAGACACCGGGGAGCTGTTTTTT.

V is TRBV5-1 and J is TRBJ2-7; D uncertain. V gave up 0 bases and J gave up 0 bases, with 13 bases separating them. CDR1 and CDR2 (germline): SGHRS, YFSETQ. The CDR3 has 16 amino acids. This CDR3 reads CASSLAFNGVSYEQYF. CDR3 sequence (DNA): TGCGCCAGCAGCTTGGCCTTTAATGGGGTCTCCTACGAGCAGTACTTC.

The V and J genes are TRBV18 and TRBJ1-1, with D perhaps TRBD1 (6 bases). Germline V gene sequence: CDR1 KGHSH, CDR2 LQKENI. The CDR3 spans 13 residues. V lost 6 bases to trimming and J lost 3 bases, with 11 bases between them. The CDR3 DNA sequence: TGTGCCAGCTCCTCAGGGGTAGACACTGAAGCTTTCTTT. Translation: CASSSGVDTEAFF.

The chain combines TRBV5-8 with TRBJ1-3, with D uncertain. V was clipped by 0 bases and J by 4 bases, with 11 bases between them. The CDR3 runs to 15 residues. Germline CDR1 SGHTS, CDR2 YDEGEE. This chain's CDR3 is CASSLGSSRGNTIYF. CDR3 DNA sequence: TGTGCCAGCAGCTTGGGTAGTTCGAGAGGAAACACCATATATTTT.

The rearrangement links TRBV28 to TRBJ2-4; D uncertain. The V and J ends lost 5 bases and 7 bases respectively, with 15 bases between them. CDR1 is MDHEN and CDR2 is SYDVKM in the germline V gene. This CDR3 has 14 amino acids. For the CDR3, the DNA is TGTGCCAGCAGTCCGCAGACAATTTTGAACATTCAGTACTTC. As protein: CASSPQTILNIQYF. The variable domain in full, completed from reference TRBV28 and TRBJ2-4, reads DVKVTQSSRYLVKRTGEKVFLECVQDMDHENMFWYRQDPGLGLRLIYFSYDVKMKEKGDIPEGYSVSREKKERFSLILESASTNQTSMYLCASSPQTILNIQYFGAGTRLSVL.

The chain joins TRBV30 to TRBJ1-6, with D uncertain. Germline V lookup: CDR1 GTSNPN, CDR2 SVGIG (reference sequence). V gave up 0 bases and J gave up 7 bases, with 10 bases separating them. This CDR3 contains 14 residues. The CDR3 spells CAWSVDLSNSPLHF. CDR3 nucleotides: TGTGCCTGGAGTGTCGACCTCTCAAATTCACCCCTCCACTTT.

V and J are TRBV7-2 and TRBJ1-1; D uncertain. From germline, CDR1 is SGHTA and CDR2 FQGNSA. The V and J ends lost 1 base and 4 bases respectively, with 10 bases between them. The CDR3 spans 14 residues. CDR3 sequence (DNA): TGTGCCAGCAGCTTAGATCCCGGACCCACTGAAGCTTTCTTT. Amino acids: CASSLDPGPTEAFF.

The J gene is TRBJ2-7, the V gene TRBV11-2; possibly TRBD1 or TRBD2 for D (7 bases each). CDR3 length: 17 amino acids. Trimming cost V 2 bases and J 3 bases, with 20 bases left between them. Germline values: CDR1 SGHAT, CDR2 FQNNGV. In DNA form, the CDR3 reads TGTGCCAGCAGCTTATTGGGAGGGGGCCCTAAGAACTACGAGCAGTACTTC. Amino acids: CASSLLGGGPKNYEQYF.

Here the CDR3 DNA reads TGTGCCAGCAGCTTAGTTGGGAGTAAGTACTTC. Translation gives CASSLVGSKYF. The gene calls are TRBV7-8 and TRBJ2-7; perhaps TRBD2 as D (5 bases). The ends were cut back, 1 base at V and 11 bases at J, with 9 bases in the middle. This CDR3 is 11 amino acids long. The germline V gene has CDR1 SGHVS and CDR2 FQNEAQ.

This clone has a single count. The chain combines TRBV5-4 with TRBJ2-3; 7 bases align to TRBD2. Germline loops: CDR1 SGHNT, CDR2 YYREEE (reference sequence). This CDR3 comprises 14 residues. V lost 7 bases to trimming and J lost 6 bases; unmatched junction nucleotides: 11. This CDR3 is CASGPGGVVDTQYF. CDR3 nucleotides: TGTGCCAGCGGGCCGGGAGGCGTCGTTGATACGCAGTATTTT.

The chain has TRBV6-5 and TRBJ2-7; D is unresolved. From germline, CDR1 is MNHEY and CDR2 SVGAGI. Deletions cut 6 bases from V and 0 bases from J, with 15 bases between. This CDR3 has 15 amino acids. CDR3 protein: CASSRGAKTSYEQYF. CDR3 DNA: TGTGCCAGCAGCCGTGGCGCTAAGACCTCCTACGAGCAGTACTTC.

J is TRBJ2-7 and V is TRBV11-2; D is undetermined. CDR1 and CDR2 from the germline V gene are SGHAT and FQNNGV. The CDR3 loop spans 16 amino acids. V was shortened by 0 bases and J by 0 bases, with 12 bases between the two germline ends. The CDR3 DNA reads as TGTGCCAGCAGCTTAGATACGAGTAAGAACTCCTACGAGCAGTACTTC. Translating it yields CASSLDTSKNSYEQYF.

The chain employs TRBV5-1 and TRBJ1-1, with D perhaps matching TRBD1 (5 bases). The CDR3 totals 15 residues. Trimming removed 1 base from V and 5 bases from J, with 15 bases in between. CDR1 and CDR2 from the germline V gene are SGHRS and YFSETQ. CDR3 protein: CASSLNRAGFTEAFF. The CDR3 coding sequence is TGCGCCAGCAGCTTGAATAGGGCAGGGTTTACTGAAGCTTTCTTT. The complete variable domain, with remaining parts taken from reference TRBV5-1 and TRBJ1-1, reads KAGVTQTPRYLIKTRGQQVTLSCSPISGHRSVSWYQQTPGQGLQFLFEYFSETQRNKGNFPGRFSGRQFSNSRSEMNVSTLELGDSALYLCASSLNRAGFTEAFFGQGTRLTVV.

The rearrangement links TRBV5-1 to TRBJ2-1; unclear D gene. The CDR3 runs 15 residues. Germline-derived CDR1 and CDR2 are SGHRS and YFSETQ. Trimming cost V 4 bases and J 2 bases, with 13 bases left between them. The CDR3 DNA follows: TGCGCCAGCAGCGTTAGGACGGCCACCTACAATGAGCAGTTCTTC. Its protein product is CASSVRTATYNEQFF.

V usage is TRBV11-2 and J usage is TRBJ2-7, with a tentative D call TRBD2 (6 bases). Per germline, CDR1 SGHAT and CDR2 FQNNGV. V shed 0 bases and J shed 2 bases, with 8 bases lying between them. The CDR3 is made up of 14 amino acids. CDR3 residues: CASSLEEGPYEQYF. For the CDR3, the DNA is TGTGCCAGCAGCTTAGAGGAGGGTCCCTACGAGCAGTACTTC.

As regards this clone: Other DNA sequences of this sample code for an identical CDR3. The CDR3 DNA is TGCGCCAGCAGCCAAGAGACGGGGAATCAGCCCCAGCATTTT. Protein: CASSQETGNQPQHF. The rearrangement uses TRBV4-3 and TRBJ1-5; D not certain. The germline V and J ends were trimmed by 0 bases and 4 bases, with 7 bases remaining between them. Germline CDR1 and CDR2: LGHNA and YSLEER. This CDR3 has 14 residues.

The rearrangement links TRBV12-2 to TRBJ2-3; whether TRBD2, the table's D call, matches the DNA was not checked. TRBV12-2 is a pseudogene segment. This CDR3 region has 15 residues. The CDR3, as DNA: TGTGCAAGTCGCTTAGCCCGGGGGACTATGGATACGCAGTATTTT. It specifies CASRLARGTMDTQYF.

This rearrangement joins TRBV28 to TRBJ1-1; D is uncertain. CDR1 is MDHEN, CDR2 SYDVKM, per germline. Trimming shortened V by 1 base and J by 4 bases, and 7 bases separated the two germline ends. The CDR3 is made up of 13 amino acids. CDR3 amino acids: CASSLSQITEAFF. The CDR3 nucleotides are TGTGCCAGCAGTTTATCACAGATCACTGAAGCTTTCTTT.

This clone was picked up one time. The chain couples TRBV28 to TRBJ1-2; 10 bases are shared with TRBD1. The trim removed 7 bases at V and 4 bases at J, leaving 6 bases unmatched. CDR1 and CDR2 (germline): MDHEN, SYDVKM. This CDR3 region has 14 residues. This CDR3 is CASKFWDRGYGYTF. The DNA for the CDR3 is TGTGCCAGCAAGTTCTGGGACAGGGGCTATGGCTACACCTTC.

The V and J genes are TRBV5-4 and TRBJ2-3, with 10 bases that match TRBD2. The germline V gene encodes CDR1 SGHNT and CDR2 YYREEE (reference sequence). V dropped 5 bases and J dropped 0; count of bases not matched to a gene: 15. CDR3 length equals 19 residues. The CDR3 reads CASSVTGLAPVGSTDTQYF. CDR3 nucleotide sequence: TGTGCCAGCAGTGTTACGGGACTAGCGCCCGTGGGGAGCACAGATACGCAGTATTTT.

The rearrangement joins TRBV10-3 to TRBJ2-7, with a possible D match to TRBD2 (6 bases). The CDR3 loop spans 14 amino acids. Germline values: CDR1 ENHRY, CDR2 SYGVKD. The V end was cut by 8 bases, the J end by 0 bases, with 14 bases between. Here the CDR3 DNA reads TGTGCCATCTCCGTTGGACTAAACTCCTACGAGCAGTACTTC. It is translated as CAISVGLNSYEQYF.

This chain joins TRBV29-1 and TRBJ2-7; D is possibly TRBD1 (6 bases). CDR1 and CDR2 from the germline V gene are SQVTM and ANQGSEA. The V end lost 5 bases, the J end lost 6 bases, and 17 bases lay between the germline ends. This CDR3 region has 13 residues. As DNA, the CDR3 is TGCAGCGTTTCCGGGACACCTTCGAGCGAGCAGTACTTC. Amino acids: CSVSGTPSSEQYF.

The rearrangement uses TRBV5-6 and TRBJ1-2; D uncertain. The V gene's germline CDR1 is SGHDT and CDR2 YYEEEE. This CDR3 has 14 residues. V was clipped by 0 bases and J by 3 bases, with 9 bases between them. Here the CDR3 DNA reads TGTGCCAGCAGCTTGGTGGGCAAAGACTATGGCTACACCTTC. Amino acid sequence: CASSLVGKDYGYTF.

V and J are TRBV5-6 and TRBJ2-5; 10 nucleotides align to TRBD2. The CDR3 totals 16 residues. V trimming: 1 base; J trimming: 4 bases; junction bases outside the gene matches: 7. Germline V gene lookup returns CDR1 SGHDT and CDR2 YYEEEE. The CDR3: CASSLTSGEVRETQYF. In DNA form, the CDR3 reads TGTGCCAGCAGCTTGACTAGCGGGGAGGTGCGAGAGACCCAGTACTTC.